The TCR beta chain under discussion was sequenced for a study of T cell changes during pregnancy in multiple sclerosis. Profiled with immunoSEQ multiplex PCR; TCRdb holds only in-frame clones, not every one. The sample has approximately 31,000 clones, about 93% seen once. There are 15 residues in the CDR3. Germline trimming cut 5 bases from V and 4 bases from J; bases unmatched to any gene: 8. Germline values: CDR1 SEHNR, CDR2 FQNEAQ (reference sequence). The receptor was derived from a female donor with multiple sclerosis, enrolled in a pregnancy study. This material consisted of CD4+ T cells from peripheral blood mononuclear cells, taken in the second trimester of pregnancy. V gene TRBV7-9 combines with J gene TRBJ1-2, with TRBD1 matching over 9 bases. CDR3 loop: CASSHGTGTGYGYTF. The CDR3 DNA reads as TGTGCCAGCAGCCACGGGACAGGGACGGGCTATGGCTACACCTTC.